This T cell receptor beta chain came from a study of OX40 agonist ivuxolimab in advanced cancers. Study-level information: Allowance was made for prior anti-PD-1, anti-PD-L1 or anti-CTLA-4 therapy, and approximately 40% had some.

Between the trimmed V and J ends, which lost 3 bases and 1 base, there was a span of 11 bases. CDR1 and CDR2 from the germline V gene are MNHNS and SASEGT. CDR3 length: 15 residues. Some clones are missing from TCRdb's copy, which holds only in-frame ones; the method was immunoSEQ multiplex PCR. The sample consists of 29,000 or so clones, roughly nine tenths of them appearing once. The chain links TRBV6-1 to TRBJ2-3; a weak D match, TRBD2 (6 bases). The sequence derives from an adult with an advanced solid tumor such as melanoma, head and neck, liver or kidney cancer. Sequenced here: CD4+ or CD8+ T cells sorted from blood, sampled in a trial of the OX40 agonist ivuxolimab. CDR3 region: CASSDQGGGTDTQYF. The DNA for the CDR3 is TGTGCCAGCAGTGACCAGGGCGGGGGCACAGATACGCAGTATTTT.